The 21 T cell receptor beta chains reported below all come from one sample, sequenced in a study of T cell changes during pregnancy in multiple sclerosis. The method was immunoSEQ multiplex PCR; TCRdb's version includes in-frame clones alone and lacks a portion of them. Among about 34,000 clones, 90% were seen once, and the ten largest hold about 10%. The material was CD8+ T cells from peripheral blood mononuclear cells, obtained before pregnancy. These receptors were collected from a female donor with multiple sclerosis, enrolled in a pregnancy study.

The rearrangement uses TRBV19 and TRBJ1-2, with 10 positions matching TRBD1. The CDR3 extends over 17 amino acids. J lost 2 bases, V lost 7 bases, and 13 bases had no gene match. The V gene's germline CDR1 is LNHDA and CDR2 SQIVND (reference sequence). CDR3 DNA sequence: TGTGCCAGTAACGAATTCTTCGGGACAGGGGCAAACTATGGCTACACCTTC. Translation: CASNEFFGTGANYGYTF. Together with reference TRBV19 and TRBJ1-2, the CDR3 gives the full variable domain: DGGITQSPKYLFRKEGQNVTLSCEQNLNHDAMYWYRQDPGQGLRLIYYSQIVNDFQKGDIAEGYSVSREKKESFPLTVTSAQKNPTAFYLCASNEFFGTGANYGYTFGSGTRLTVV.

V gene TRBV7-2 combines with J gene TRBJ2-2, with D unclear. The germline V gene encodes CDR1 SGHTA and CDR2 FQGNSA. The CDR3 consists of 15 residues. V lost 1 base to trimming and J lost 0 bases, with 6 bases between them. The chain's CDR3 is CASSLGGTNTGELFF. The CDR3 DNA sequence: TGTGCCAGCAGCTTAGGCGGAACGAACACCGGGGAGCTGTTTTTT.

The chain employs TRBV6-1 and TRBJ2-1; D is undetermined. Germline CDR1 is MNHNS and CDR2 is SASEGT. Trimming stripped 2 bases from V and 9 bases from J, with 11 bases between. The CDR3 contains 13 residues. The CDR3 bases are TGTGCCAGCAGTGAAAGTGTCCAGTCTGAGCAGTTCTTC. Translated: CASSESVQSEQFF.

V usage is TRBV19 and J usage is TRBJ2-5; the match to TRBD2 covers 13 bases. Germline CDR1 is LNHDA and CDR2 is SQIVND (reference sequence). V was pared by 7 bases and J by 5 bases, with 7 bases of the junction left unmatched. This CDR3 comprises 15 residues. In DNA, the CDR3 is TGTGCCAGTACCTCGACTAGCGGGGGGTTCGAGACCCAGTACTTC. Translating gives CASTSTSGGFETQYF.

This clone was seen a few times. The chain combines TRBV2 with TRBJ2-7; 12 nucleotides align to TRBD1. V trimming: 10 bases; J trimming: 7 bases; junction bases outside the gene matches: 5. CDR1 is SNHLY, CDR2 FYNNEI, per germline. The CDR3 is 12 residues long. The CDR3 loop is CAIWDRGLEQYF. CDR3 DNA sequence: TGTGCCATCTGGGACAGGGGGCTTGAGCAGTACTTC.

V is TRBV5-1 and J is TRBJ2-7; TRBD2 aligns across 8 bases. CDR1 and CDR2 from the germline V gene are SGHRS and YFSETQ. The junction had 10 bases not matched to a gene; V was cut back by 2 bases and J by 6 bases. This CDR3 contains 15 residues. The CDR3 coding sequence is TGCGCCAGCAGCTTCTATGGCGCGGGGGGTACCGAGCAGTACTTC. This codes for CASSFYGAGGTEQYF.

This CDR3 reads CASKLAAYNEQFF. CDR3 sequence (DNA): TGTGCCAGCAAACTAGCGGCCTACAATGAGCAGTTCTTC. V gene TRBV2 combines with J gene TRBJ2-1; TRBD2 matches 8 bases. V lost 7 bases, J lost 2 bases, and 1 base stayed unmatched. The CDR3 consists of 13 residues. CDR1 is SNHLY, CDR2 FYNNEI, per germline.

This clone was found once. V and J are TRBV6-5 and TRBJ2-2; D might be TRBD2 (5 bases). Germline-derived CDR1 and CDR2 are MNHEY and SVGAGI. The V gene lost 2 bases and the J gene lost 6 bases, with 13 bases spanning the gap. The CDR3 is made up of 15 amino acids. The CDR3 region is CASSYDPGSAGELFF. CDR3 bases: TGTGCCAGCAGTTACGACCCGGGGTCGGCCGGGGAGCTGTTTTTT.

This chain connects TRBV27 to TRBJ2-2, with a tentative D call TRBD2 (6 bases). V lost 5 bases, J lost 1 base, and 20 bases lay in between. From germline, CDR1 is MNHEY and CDR2 SMNVEV (reference sequence). The CDR3 is made up of 18 amino acids. Here the CDR3 reads CASSPTAGADWNTGELFF. The CDR3 DNA is TGTGCCAGCAGTCCGACAGCGGGCGCCGACTGGAACACCGGGGAGCTGTTTTTT.

The V and J genes are TRBV14 and TRBJ2-1; D ambiguous. The length of the CDR3 is 14 residues. CDR1 is SGHDN, CDR2 FVKESK, per germline. Trimming took 0 bases from V and 9 from J, leaving 12 bases between them. In DNA, the CDR3 is TGTGCCAGCAGCCAAGATTCCAGGTTGGGTGAGCAGTTCTTC. Protein product: CASSQDSRLGEQFF.

The chain carries TRBV15 and TRBJ1-1, with D tentatively TRBD1 (5 bases). CDR1 and CDR2 from the germline V gene are LNHNV and YYDKDF (reference sequence). V lost 1 base and J lost 3, with 12 bases in between. CDR3 length: 15 amino acids. DNA for the CDR3: TGTGCCACCAGCAGAGCCCAGGGCGGTTACACTGAAGCTTTCTTT. It encodes CATSRAQGGYTEAFF.

The chain has TRBV5-1 and TRBJ2-5, with 12 bases fitting TRBD2. V was pared by 2 bases and J by 4 bases, with 18 bases of the junction left unmatched. Germline V gives CDR1 SGHRS, CDR2 YFSETQ. The CDR3 extends over 20 amino acids. The CDR3 nucleotides are TGCGCCAGCAGCTTCGATCCTCAGACTAGCGGGGGTATTGGGGCAGAGACCCAGTACTTC. Protein sequence: CASSFDPQTSGGIGAETQYF.

This chain joins TRBV29-1 and TRBJ2-7; 11 bases line up with TRBD2. The CDR3 has 14 amino acids. V shed 6 bases and J 4 bases; nucleotides not matched to a gene: 8. Per the germline V gene, CDR1 is SQVTM and CDR2 is ANQGSEA. Here the CDR3 reads CSVIPGLAEYEQYF. CDR3 coding DNA: TGCAGCGTCATACCGGGACTAGCGGAGTACGAGCAGTACTTC.

V usage is TRBV14 and J usage is TRBJ2-5; D perhaps matches TRBD2 (7 bases). CDR1 and CDR2 from the germline V gene are SGHDN and FVKESK. Between the trimmed V and J ends, which lost 0 bases and 0 bases, there was a span of 23 bases. CDR3 length: 20 residues. Written as DNA, the CDR3 is TGTGCCAGCAGCCAAGATCCGTTCTATTCGGGGGGCATAGACCAAGAGACCCAGTACTTC. This gives the protein CASSQDPFYSGGIDQETQYF.

The chain employs TRBV7-2 and TRBJ2-3; 12 bases line up with TRBD2. The CDR3 consists of 17 residues. Germline loops: CDR1 SGHTA, CDR2 FQGNSA. With 5 bases clipped from V and 3 bases from J, the junction kept 9 bases outside the gene matches. CDR3 in DNA: TGTGCCAGCAGCAACCGACTAGCGGGAGACTTAACAGATACGCAGTATTTT. Amino acid sequence: CASSNRLAGDLTDTQYF.

The chain recombines TRBV7-2 with TRBJ1-2; D possibly corresponds to TRBD1 (6 bases). The CDR3 totals 15 residues. The V gene's germline CDR1 is SGHTA and CDR2 FQGNSA. V shed 6 bases and J shed 2 bases, with 16 bases lying between them. CDR3 in DNA: TGTGCCAGCAGGGGGTTGACAGGAAACAACTATGGCTACACCTTC. Translation: CASRGLTGNNYGYTF.

This clone appeared once. The genes are TRBV7-3 and TRBJ1-5; D is perhaps TRBD1 (5 bases). The CDR3 consists of 16 residues. Germline V gene sequence: CDR1 SGHTA, CDR2 FQGTGA. Trimming stripped 6 bases from V and 0 bases from J, with 15 bases between. The CDR3 coding sequence is TGTGCCAGCAGTTCTGGGGCGGTGAATAGCAATCAGCCCCAGCATTTT. Translation: CASSSGAVNSNQPQHF. The complete variable domain, with remaining parts taken from reference TRBV7-3 and TRBJ1-5, reads GAGVSQTPSNKVTEKGKYVELRCDPISGHTALYWYRQSLGQGPEFLIYFQGTGAADDSGLPNDRFFAVRPEGSVSTLKIQRTERGDSAVYLCASSSGAVNSNQPQHFGDGTRLSIL.

V usage is TRBV30 and J usage is TRBJ2-3, with 9 bases aligning to TRBD2. The CDR3 extends over 17 amino acids. The germline V gene has CDR1 GTSNPN and CDR2 SVGIG (reference sequence). V shed 3 bases and J 2 bases; nucleotides not matched to a gene: 12. CDR3 sequence reads: CAWSPIWLAGTTDTQYF. Written as DNA, the CDR3 is TGTGCCTGGAGCCCAATTTGGCTAGCGGGAACCACAGATACGCAGTATTTT.

The chain employs TRBV27 and TRBJ1-1; 9 nucleotides line up with TRBD1. V lost 7 bases and J lost 0; bases outside the gene matches: 3. The germline V gene encodes CDR1 MNHEY and CDR2 SMNVEV (reference sequence). The CDR3 consists of 14 residues. CDR3 protein: CASIDRGLNTEAFF. The CDR3, as DNA: TGTGCCAGCATAGACAGGGGGTTGAACACTGAAGCTTTCTTT.

The chain links TRBV4-3 to TRBJ2-2; 8 bases fit TRBD1. CDR1 and CDR2 from the germline V gene are LGHNA and YSLEER. The CDR3 is 15 residues long. The ends lost 4 bases at V and 0 bases at J; junction bases unmatched: 1. In DNA form, the CDR3 reads TGCGCCAGCAGCCCGGACAGGGCGAACACCGGGGAGCTGTTTTTT. Amino acid sequence: CASSPDRANTGELFF.

The chain is built from TRBV7-8 and TRBJ2-7; D not certain. Germline assignment: CDR1 SGHVS and CDR2 FQNEAQ. This CDR3 region has 13 residues. V lost 5 bases and J lost 3, with 11 bases in between. The CDR3: CASSPRGSYEQYF. In DNA form, the CDR3 reads TGTGCCAGCAGCCCCCGCGGAAGCTACGAGCAGTACTTC.